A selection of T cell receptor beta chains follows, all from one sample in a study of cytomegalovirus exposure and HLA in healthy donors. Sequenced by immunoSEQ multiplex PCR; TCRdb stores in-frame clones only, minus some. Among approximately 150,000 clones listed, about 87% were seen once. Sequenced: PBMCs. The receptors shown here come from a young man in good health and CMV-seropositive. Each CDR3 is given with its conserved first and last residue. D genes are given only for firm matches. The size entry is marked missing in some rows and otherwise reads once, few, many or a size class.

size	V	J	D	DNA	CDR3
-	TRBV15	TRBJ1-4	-	TGTGCCACCAGCCATACAGCAATTGAAAAACTGTTTTTT	CATSHTAIEKLFF
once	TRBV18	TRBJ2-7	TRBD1	TGTGCCAGCTCACTCGACAGGGGGGCCTACGAGCAGTACTTC	CASSLDRGAYEQYF
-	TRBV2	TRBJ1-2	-	TGTGCGACCCTCGAGCTTACGGGTGGCTACACCTTC	CATLELTGGYTF
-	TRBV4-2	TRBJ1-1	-	TGTGCCAGCAGCCAAGTAATATCAGGTCAGGGAGGAACTGAAGCTTTCTTT	CASSQVISGQGGTEAFF
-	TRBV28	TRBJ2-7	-	TGTGCCAGCAGTAGTATATACGACAACGAGCAGTACTTC	CASSSIYDNEQYF
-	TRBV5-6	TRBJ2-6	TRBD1	TGTGCCAGCAGCGCCGGACAGGGTACGGGGGCCAACGTCCTGACTTTC	CASSAGQGTGANVLTF
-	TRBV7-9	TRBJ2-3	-	TGTGCCAGCAGCTTTAGGGAGAGAGAAGGGACAGATACGCAGTATTTT	CASSFREREGTDTQYF
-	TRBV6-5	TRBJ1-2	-	TGTGCCAGCAGGGCGGACAGCAACTATGGCTACACCTTC	CASRADSNYGYTF
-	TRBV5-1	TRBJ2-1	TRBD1	TGCGCCAGCAGCTTCGGGGACAGGGGGATTTATGAGCAGTTCTTC	CASSFGDRGIYEQFF
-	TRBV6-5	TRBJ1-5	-	TGTGCCAGCACCGCGGGGGAGAATCAGCCCCAGCATTTT	CASTAGENQPQHF